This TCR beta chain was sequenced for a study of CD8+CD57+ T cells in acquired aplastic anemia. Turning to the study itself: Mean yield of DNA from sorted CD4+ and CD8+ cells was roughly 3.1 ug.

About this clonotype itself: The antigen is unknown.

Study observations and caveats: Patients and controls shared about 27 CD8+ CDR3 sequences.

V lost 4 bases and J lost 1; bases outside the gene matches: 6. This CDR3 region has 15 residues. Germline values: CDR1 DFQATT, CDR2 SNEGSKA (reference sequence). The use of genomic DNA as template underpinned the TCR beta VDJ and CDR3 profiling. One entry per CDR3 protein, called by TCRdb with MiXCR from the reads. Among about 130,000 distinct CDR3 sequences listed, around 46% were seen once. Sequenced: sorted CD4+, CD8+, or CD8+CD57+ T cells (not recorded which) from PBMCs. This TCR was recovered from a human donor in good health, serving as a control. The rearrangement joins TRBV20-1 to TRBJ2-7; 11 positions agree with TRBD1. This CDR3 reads CSAKRDRGISYEQYF. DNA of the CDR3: TGCAGTGCTAAAAGGGACAGGGGGATATCCTACGAGCAGTACTTC.